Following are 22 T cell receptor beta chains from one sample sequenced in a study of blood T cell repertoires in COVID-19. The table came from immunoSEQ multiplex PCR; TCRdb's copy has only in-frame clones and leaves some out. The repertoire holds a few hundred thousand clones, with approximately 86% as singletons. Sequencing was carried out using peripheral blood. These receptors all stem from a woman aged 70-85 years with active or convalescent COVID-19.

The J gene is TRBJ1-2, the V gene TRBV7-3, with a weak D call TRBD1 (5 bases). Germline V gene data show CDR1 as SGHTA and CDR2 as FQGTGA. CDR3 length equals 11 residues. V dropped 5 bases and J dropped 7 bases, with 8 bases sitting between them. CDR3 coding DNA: TGTGCCAGCAGCCGGGGGGTTGGCTACACCTTC. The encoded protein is CASSRGVGYTF.

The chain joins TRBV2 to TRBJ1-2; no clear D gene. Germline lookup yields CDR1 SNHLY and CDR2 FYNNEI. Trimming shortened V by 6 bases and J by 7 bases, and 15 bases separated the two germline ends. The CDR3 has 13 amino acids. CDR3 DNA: TGTGCCAGCAGACCCGGGGAGGGCGGTGGCTACACCTTC. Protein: CASRPGEGGGYTF.

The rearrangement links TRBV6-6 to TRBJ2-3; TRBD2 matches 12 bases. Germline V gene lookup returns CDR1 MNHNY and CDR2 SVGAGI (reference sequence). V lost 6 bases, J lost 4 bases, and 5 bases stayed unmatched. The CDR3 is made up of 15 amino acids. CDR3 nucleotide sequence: TGTGCCAGCAGATACACTAGCGGGGGGCCAGATACGCAGTATTTT. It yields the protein CASRYTSGGPDTQYF.

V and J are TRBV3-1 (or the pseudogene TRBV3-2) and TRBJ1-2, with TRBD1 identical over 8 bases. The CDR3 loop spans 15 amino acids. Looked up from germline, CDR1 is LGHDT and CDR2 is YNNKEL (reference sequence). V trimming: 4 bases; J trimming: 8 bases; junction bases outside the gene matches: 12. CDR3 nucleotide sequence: TGTGCCAGCAGCCCACCAGTGACAGGGGCGGGGGGCTACACCTTC. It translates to CASSPPVTGAGGYTF.

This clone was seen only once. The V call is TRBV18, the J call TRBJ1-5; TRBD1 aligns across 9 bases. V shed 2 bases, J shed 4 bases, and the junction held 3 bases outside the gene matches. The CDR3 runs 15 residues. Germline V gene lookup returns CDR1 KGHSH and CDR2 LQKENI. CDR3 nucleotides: TGTGCCAGCTCACCAACGGGACAGGGTAATCAGCCCCAGCATTTT. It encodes CASSPTGQGNQPQHF. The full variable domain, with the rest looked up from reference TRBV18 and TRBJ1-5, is NAGVMQNPRHLVRRRGQEARLRCSPMKGHSHVYWYRQLPEEGLKFMVYLQKENIIDESGMPKERFSAEFPKEGPSILRIQQVVRGDSAAYFCASSPTGQGNQPQHFGDGTRLSIL.

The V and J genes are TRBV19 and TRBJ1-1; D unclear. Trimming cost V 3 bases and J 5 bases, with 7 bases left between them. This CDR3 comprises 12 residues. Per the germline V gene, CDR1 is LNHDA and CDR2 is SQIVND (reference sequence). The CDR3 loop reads CASSIRDTEAFF. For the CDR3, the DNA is TGTGCCAGTAGTATCCGGGATACTGAAGCTTTCTTT.

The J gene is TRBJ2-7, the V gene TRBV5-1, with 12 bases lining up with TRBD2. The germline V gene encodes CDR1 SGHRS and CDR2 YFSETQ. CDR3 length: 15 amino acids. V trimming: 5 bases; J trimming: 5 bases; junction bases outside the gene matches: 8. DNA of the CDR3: TGCGCCAGCAGACGACCCACTAGCGGGGGGAACGAGCAGTACTTC. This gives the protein CASRRPTSGGNEQYF.

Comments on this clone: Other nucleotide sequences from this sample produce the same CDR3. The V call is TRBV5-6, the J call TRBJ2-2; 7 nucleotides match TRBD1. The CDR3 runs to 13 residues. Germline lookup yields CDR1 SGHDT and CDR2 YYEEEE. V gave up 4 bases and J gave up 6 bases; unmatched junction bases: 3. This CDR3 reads CASSATGAGELFF. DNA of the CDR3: TGTGCCAGCAGCGCTACAGGGGCCGGGGAGCTGTTTTTT.

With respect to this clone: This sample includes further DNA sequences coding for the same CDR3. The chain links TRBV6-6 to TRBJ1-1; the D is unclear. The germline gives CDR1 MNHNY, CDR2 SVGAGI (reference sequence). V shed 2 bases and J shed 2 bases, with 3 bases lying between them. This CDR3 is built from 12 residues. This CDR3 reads CASSYLNTEAFF. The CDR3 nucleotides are TGTGCCAGCAGTTACCTTAACACTGAAGCTTTCTTT.

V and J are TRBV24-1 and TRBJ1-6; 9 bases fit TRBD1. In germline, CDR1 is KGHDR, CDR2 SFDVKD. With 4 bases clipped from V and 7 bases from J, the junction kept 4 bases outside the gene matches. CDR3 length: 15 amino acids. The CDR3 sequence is CATSEGQGGNSPLHF. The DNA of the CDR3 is TGTGCCACCAGTGAGGGACAGGGTGGAAATTCACCCCTCCACTTT.

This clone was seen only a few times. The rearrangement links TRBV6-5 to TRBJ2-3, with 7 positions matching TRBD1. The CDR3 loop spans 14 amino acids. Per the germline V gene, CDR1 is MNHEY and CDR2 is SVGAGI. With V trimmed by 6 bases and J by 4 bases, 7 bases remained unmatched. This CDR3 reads CASSDRDGADTQYF. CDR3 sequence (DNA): TGTGCCAGCAGCGACAGGGACGGGGCAGATACGCAGTATTTT.

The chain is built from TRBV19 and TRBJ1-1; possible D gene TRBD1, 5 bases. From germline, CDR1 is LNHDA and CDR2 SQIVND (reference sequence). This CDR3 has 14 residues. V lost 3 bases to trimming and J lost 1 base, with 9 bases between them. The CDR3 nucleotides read TGTGCCAGTAGTATGGCAGGGTGGAACACTGAAGCTTTCTTT. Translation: CASSMAGWNTEAFF.

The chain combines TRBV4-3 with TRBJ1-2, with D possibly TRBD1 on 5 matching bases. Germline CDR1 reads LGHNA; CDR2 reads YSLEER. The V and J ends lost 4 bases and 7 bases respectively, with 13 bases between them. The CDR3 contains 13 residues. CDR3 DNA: TGCGCCAGCAGCCGCGAGGCGGGGGTTGGCTACACCTTC. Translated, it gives CASSREAGVGYTF.

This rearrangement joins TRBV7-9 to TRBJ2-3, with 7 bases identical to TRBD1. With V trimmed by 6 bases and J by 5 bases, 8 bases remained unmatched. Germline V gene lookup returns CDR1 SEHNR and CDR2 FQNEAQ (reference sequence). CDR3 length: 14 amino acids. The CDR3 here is CASSFRQGRDTQYF. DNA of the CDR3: TGTGCCAGCAGTTTCCGACAGGGACGAGATACGCAGTATTTT. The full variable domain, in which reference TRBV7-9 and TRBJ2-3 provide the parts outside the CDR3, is DTGVSQNPRHKITKRGQNVTFRCDPISEHNRLYWYRQTLGQGPEFLTYFQNEAQLEKSRLLSDRFSAERPKGSFSTLEIQRTEQGDSAMYLCASSFRQGRDTQYFGPGTRLTVL.

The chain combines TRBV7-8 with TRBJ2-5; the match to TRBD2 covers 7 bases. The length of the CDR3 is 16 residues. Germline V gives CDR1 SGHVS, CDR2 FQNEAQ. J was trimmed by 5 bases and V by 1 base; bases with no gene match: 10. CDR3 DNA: TGTGCCAGCAGCTTAGGGGTTAGCGGGCGTCAGGAGACCCAGTACTTC. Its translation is CASSLGVSGRQETQYF.

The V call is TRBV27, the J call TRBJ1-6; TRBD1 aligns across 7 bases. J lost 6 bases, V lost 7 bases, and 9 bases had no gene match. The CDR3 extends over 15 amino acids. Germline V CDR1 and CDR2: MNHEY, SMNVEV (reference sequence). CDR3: CASKKGAYGNSPLHF. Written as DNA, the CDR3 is TGTGCCAGCAAGAAGGGGGCATATGGTAATTCACCCCTCCACTTT.

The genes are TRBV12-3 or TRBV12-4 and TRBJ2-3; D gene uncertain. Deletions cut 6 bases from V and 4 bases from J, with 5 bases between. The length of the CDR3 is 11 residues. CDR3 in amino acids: CASSSSDTQYF. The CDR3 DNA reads TGTGCCAGCAGCTCTTCAGATACGCAGTATTTT.

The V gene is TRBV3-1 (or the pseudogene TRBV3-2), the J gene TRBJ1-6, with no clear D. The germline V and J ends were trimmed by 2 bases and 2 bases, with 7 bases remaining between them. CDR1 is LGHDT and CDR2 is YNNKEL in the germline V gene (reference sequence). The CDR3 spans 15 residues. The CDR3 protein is CASSQRGAYNSPLHF. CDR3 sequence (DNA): TGTGCCAGCAGCCAACGGGGAGCCTATAATTCACCCCTCCACTTT.

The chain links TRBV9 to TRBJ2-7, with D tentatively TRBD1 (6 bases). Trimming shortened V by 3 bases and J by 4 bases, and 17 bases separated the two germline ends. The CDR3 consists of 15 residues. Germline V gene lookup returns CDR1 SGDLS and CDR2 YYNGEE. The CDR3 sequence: CASSASGATVYEQYF. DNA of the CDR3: TGTGCCAGCAGCGCCTCAGGGGCTACCGTATACGAGCAGTACTTC. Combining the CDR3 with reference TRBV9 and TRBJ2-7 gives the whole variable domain DSGVTQTPKHLITATGQRVTLRCSPRSGDLSVYWYQQSLDQGLQFLIQYYNGEERAKGNILERFSAQQFPDLHSELNLSSLELGDSALYFCASSASGATVYEQYFGPGTRLTVT.

The CDR3 loop is CASSQGQGAAQPQHF. CDR3 nucleotide sequence: TGTGCCAGCAGTCAAGGACAGGGGGCCGCTCAGCCCCAGCATTTT. This chain uses TRBV7-9 with TRBJ1-5; 11 positions match TRBD1. V lost 6 bases and J lost 6; bases outside the gene matches: 7. Germline assignment: CDR1 SEHNR and CDR2 FQNEAQ (reference sequence). The length of the CDR3 is 15 residues.

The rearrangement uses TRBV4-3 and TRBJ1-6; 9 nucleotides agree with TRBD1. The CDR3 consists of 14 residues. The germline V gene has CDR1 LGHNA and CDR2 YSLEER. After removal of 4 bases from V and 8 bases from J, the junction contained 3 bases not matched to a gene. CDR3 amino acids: CASSLTGGDSPLHF. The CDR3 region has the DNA TGCGCCAGCAGCCTGACAGGGGGGGATTCACCCCTCCACTTT.

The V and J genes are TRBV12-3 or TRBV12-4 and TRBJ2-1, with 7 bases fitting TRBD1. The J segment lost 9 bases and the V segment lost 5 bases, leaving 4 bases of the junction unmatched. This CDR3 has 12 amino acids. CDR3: CASSVTGAEQFF. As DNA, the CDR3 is TGTGCCAGCAGTGTAACAGGGGCTGAGCAGTTCTTC.